This T cell receptor (beta chain) was sequenced during a study of CD8 T cells in ankylosing spondylitis. The study, taken as a whole, reports: Disease-linked clones were found to be CD8+ and relatively rare in peripheral blood.

This clonotype was picked up a small number of times. Its cognate antigen is unknown. Germline V CDR1 and CDR2: SGHRS, YFSETQ. The CDR3 covers 16 residues. Losses at the gene ends were 4 bases for V and 4 bases for J; bases not matched to a gene: 10. A quantitative 5'-RACE method, one with molecular barcodes, was used to make TCR beta libraries. TCRdb reprocessed the 5' RACE reads via MiXCR and lists one record per CDR3 protein. The sample lists roughly 280,000 distinct CDR3 sequences, approximately 20% occurring once. V is TRBV5-1 and J is TRBJ2-3, with 9 bases that match TRBD2. The specimen sequenced was blood, either unsorted or a sorted T cell fraction (not recorded which). The source is a male donor with ankylosing spondylitis or in good health (not recorded which). DNA for the CDR3: TGCGCCAGCAGCCAATTAGCGGGAGTTGTGGCAGATACGCAGTATTTT. Encoded protein: CASSQLAGVVADTQYF.